Below, 11 T cell receptor beta chains from the same sample are listed, as sequenced in a study of shared clonotypes between healthy human individuals. Assay: immunoSEQ multiplex PCR; the TCRdb copy retains only in-frame clones and omits some. The repertoire holds 1 million to 1.2 million clones, with around three quarters as singletons. Source material: memory CD4+ T cells from PBMCs. As to subset: CD45RA-negative fraction. All receptors derive from a man between 18 and 35 years old in good health. Some clones in this sample may be carry-over from other donors' samples.

Comments on this clone: Other DNA sequences in this specimen translate into the identical CDR3. The V call is TRBV5-1, the J call TRBJ2-3; no definite D call. Germline CDR1 is SGHRS and CDR2 is YFSETQ. This CDR3 comprises 13 residues. With 0 bases removed from V and 1 base from J, the gap between germline ends came to 3 bases. CDR3 loop: CASSLDRTDTQYF. The DNA for the CDR3 is TGCGCCAGCAGCTTGGACCGCACAGATACGCAGTATTTT.

A word on this clone: The germline gene is not matched at one end of the junction; a read error may be the cause. The J gene is TRBJ2-7, the V gene TRBV2; D unclear. The CDR3 consists of 12 residues. Germline loops: CDR1 SNHLY, CDR2 FYNNEI. Here the CDR3 reads CASSFTSHEQYF. CDR3 DNA: TGTGCCAGCAGTTTCACCTCCCACGAGCAGTACTTC.

The rearrangement joins TRBV4-2 to TRBJ1-3; unclear D gene. The length of the CDR3 is 15 residues. The germline CDR1 and CDR2 sequences are LGHNA and YNFKEQ. Trimming pared 4 bases from V and 0 bases from J, leaving 10 bases between. The CDR3 sequence: CASSLRQLSGNTIYF. Here the CDR3 DNA reads TGTGCCAGCAGCCTCCGGCAGCTCTCTGGAAACACCATATATTTT.

The genes are TRBV5-1 and TRBJ2-1, with D possibly TRBD2 on 6 matching bases. Trimming shortened V by 6 bases and J by 4 bases, and 20 bases separated the two germline ends. Germline V gives CDR1 SGHRS, CDR2 YFSETQ. The CDR3 covers 16 residues. CDR3: CASTSRASEFYNEQFF. CDR3 bases: TGCGCCAGCACCTCCCGCGCTAGCGAGTTTTACAATGAGCAGTTCTTC.

This clone has more than one count but fewer than ten. V gene TRBV28 combines with J gene TRBJ1-4; no firm D call. CDR3 length equals 14 residues. V shed 7 bases and J shed 7 bases, with 16 bases lying between them. Germline V lookup: CDR1 MDHEN, CDR2 SYDVKM. The CDR3 region has the DNA TGTGCCAGCACCCCGGGCGGGAACGGTGAAAAACTGTTTTTT. Encoded protein: CASTPGGNGEKLFF.

The chain recombines TRBV6-1 with TRBJ1-2, with 9 bases fitting TRBD1. V shed 4 bases, J shed 4 bases, and the junction held 4 bases outside the gene matches. CDR1 is MNHNS and CDR2 is SASEGT in the germline V gene. The CDR3 covers 14 residues. CDR3 protein: CASSGDRVVYGYTF. CDR3 bases: TGTGCCAGCAGTGGGGACAGGGTTGTCTATGGCTACACCTTC.

This chain connects TRBV5-6 to TRBJ2-7; 7 nucleotides agree with TRBD1. This CDR3 region has 15 residues. The V gene end was trimmed by 0 bases and the J gene end by 1 base; junction bases not matched to a gene: 4. The germline gives CDR1 SGHDT, CDR2 YYEEEE. CDR3 nucleotides: TGTGCCAGCAGCTTGGGGGGACAGAGGTCCTACGAGCAGTACTTC. Amino acid sequence: CASSLGGQRSYEQYF.

The chain joins TRBV7-9 to TRBJ2-7; D remains ambiguous. The CDR3 contains 12 residues. The V and J ends lost 4 bases and 6 bases respectively, with 10 bases between them. Germline CDR1 is SEHNR and CDR2 is FQNEAQ (reference sequence). CDR3 protein: CASSSSPAEQYF. CDR3 nucleotides: TGTGCCAGCAGCTCCTCCCCCGCCGAGCAGTACTTC.

The chain employs TRBV18 and TRBJ1-5, with TRBD1 as a possible D gene (5 bases). Germline V lookup: CDR1 KGHSH, CDR2 LQKENI. Trimming removed 2 bases at V and 5 bases at J, with 7 bases between. The CDR3 loop spans 13 amino acids. CDR3 loop: CASSPKGDQPQHF. The CDR3 DNA reads TGTGCCAGCTCACCAAAAGGGGATCAGCCCCAGCATTTT.

V usage is TRBV28 and J usage is TRBJ2-1; D perhaps matches TRBD2 (6 bases). Trimming cost V 5 bases and J 6 bases, with 14 bases left between them. This CDR3 has 14 residues. Germline V gene data show CDR1 as MDHEN and CDR2 as SYDVKM. CDR3 nucleotide sequence: TGTGCCAGCAGTCCCGTGACTAGTATCAATGAGCAGTTCTTC. This sequence encodes CASSPVTSINEQFF.

The DNA for the CDR3 is TGTGCCAGCAGGGCGCAGACCACAGATACGCAGTATTTT. Protein product: CASRAQTTDTQYF. The chain couples TRBV28 to TRBJ2-3; D gene ambiguous. CDR3 length: 13 amino acids. Germline assignment: CDR1 MDHEN and CDR2 SYDVKM. V was cut by 6 bases and J by 2 bases, with 9 bases left in between.